This TCR beta chain was obtained from a study of blood T cells in healthy people across ages. Whole-study findings and limits: Researchers report that TCR beta diversity correlated strongly with naive T cell percentage.

This clonotype occurred a few times. The antigen is unknown. Combining a sample-barcoded 5' primer with a J-beta primer mix, a second PCR ran for roughly 7 to 11 cycles. Unique molecular identifiers of 12 random nucleotides labeled each cDNA. In TCRdb, the 5' RACE reads were re-called with MiXCR into one record per CDR3 protein. Of over 1,200,000 distinct CDR3 sequences listed, roughly 60% are singletons. Donors ranged from roughly 6 to 90 years old and were healthy Caucasians in Russia. In germline, CDR1 is SGHTA, CDR2 FQGNSA. Deletions cut 5 bases from V and 0 bases from J, with 14 bases between. The CDR3 has 15 residues.

The sequence came from a man between 18 and 35 years old in good health. The chain carries TRBV7-2 and TRBJ2-7; perhaps D is TRBD1 or TRBD2 (6 bases each). Material: blood. The CDR3 coding sequence is TGTGCCAGCAGCCCCAACGGGGGCAGCTCCTACGAGCAGTACTTC. Translation: CASSPNGGSSYEQYF.